This is a list of T cell receptor beta chains from one sample in a study of cytomegalovirus exposure and HLA in healthy donors. The assay was immunoSEQ multiplex PCR, and TCRdb's table has in-frame clones only and misses some. Here the sample spans about 130,000 clones, approximately 17% being singletons. What was sequenced was PBMCs. These receptors came from a female donor in good health and CMV-seropositive. Each CDR3 is given with its conserved first and last residue. D genes are given only for firm matches. For some rows the clone size is stated as once, few or many, or as a class when expanded; others skip it.

length	V	size	J	D	CDR3
15	TRBV5-4	once	TRBJ1-1	TRBD1	CASSKPGQMNTEAFF
17	TRBV6-4	NA	TRBJ2-2	TRBD1	CASSDSKRQGQSGELFF
14	TRBV4-2	few	TRBJ2-1	NA	CASSQVGTTNEQFF
14	TRBV29-1	NA	TRBJ2-1	TRBD2	CSAERLAGANEQFF
16	TRBV19	NA	TRBJ1-1	TRBD1	CASRKMTGKENTEAFF
16	TRBV7-8	few	TRBJ1-4	NA	CASKRGGLATNEKLFF
14	TRBV7-9	few	NA	NA	CASSFAGVTYEQYF
14	TRBV4-2	few	TRBJ1-1	NA	CASSQPDTFTEAFF
18	TRBV30	NA	TRBJ1-4	TRBD1	CAWSKTGTGRPTNEKLFF
13	TRBV19	few	TRBJ2-7	NA	CASSKRSSYEQYF
15	TRBV4-3	NA	TRBJ2-3	TRBD2	CASSRSSGGADTQYF
14	TRBV29-1	NA	TRBJ2-3	TRBD1	CSVETGDGTDTQYF
15	TRBV5-1	NA	TRBJ2-7	NA	CASSYQSGLSYEQYF
12	TRBV2	NA	TRBJ2-2	NA	CASRAPGGELFF
14	TRBV6-1	few	TRBJ2-7	TRBD2	CASREGTSLYEQYF
13	TRBV29-1	few	TRBJ2-3	NA	CSVESTSRGTQYF
15	TRBV28	few	TRBJ2-5	TRBD2	CASSLPAGGRETQYF
12	TRBV27	few	TRBJ2-7	NA	CASSQDTREQYF
14	TRBV10-3	few	TRBJ1-5	NA	CAVGTTERNQPQHF
14	TRBV7-2	few	TRBJ1-2	TRBD1	CASSSGQGAYGYTF
13	TRBV11-2	NA	TRBJ2-7	NA	CASSPGISYEQYF
15	TRBV19	few	TRBJ1-1	NA	CASSIGAGRGTEAFF
14	TRBV4-2	NA	TRBJ1-1	NA	CASSQPDSYTEAFF
14	TRBV5-1	NA	TRBJ1-1	NA	CASGTGGGNTEAFF
18	TRBV9	NA	TRBJ2-6	NA	CASSVGGQPSSGANVLTF
17	TRBV27	NA	TRBJ1-2	TRBD1	CASSLSAGRGLNYGYTF
13	TRBV7-2	NA	TRBJ2-3	NA	CATTGKSTDTQYF
15	TRBV5-4	NA	TRBJ2-1	TRBD2	CASSSRLAGGNEQFF
15	TRBV5-4	few	TRBJ2-5	NA	CASSSKQAIGETQYF
14	TRBV7-8	NA	TRBJ1-5	NA	CASSKTEIYQPQHF
17	TRBV4-3	NA	TRBJ2-3	TRBD2	CASSLPIAGVGTDTQYF
14	TRBV5-1	NA	TRBJ2-7	TRBD2	CASSFGTSHSEQYF
15	TRBV7-9	NA	TRBJ1-4	NA	CASSLARGGDEKLFF
13	TRBV29-1	few	NA	NA	CSVYGGSSYEQYF
14	TRBV5-1	NA	TRBJ1-1	NA	CASSLESMNTEAFF
16	TRBV7-8	NA	TRBJ1-5	TRBD1	CASSPNGQGFNQPQHF
16	TRBV19	NA	TRBJ1-1	TRBD1	CASSNPPDRGLSEAFF
15	TRBV5-1	NA	TRBJ2-3	NA	CASSFSDSSTDTQYF
14	TRBV5-1	few	TRBJ1-5	NA	CASSLGAGNKPQHF